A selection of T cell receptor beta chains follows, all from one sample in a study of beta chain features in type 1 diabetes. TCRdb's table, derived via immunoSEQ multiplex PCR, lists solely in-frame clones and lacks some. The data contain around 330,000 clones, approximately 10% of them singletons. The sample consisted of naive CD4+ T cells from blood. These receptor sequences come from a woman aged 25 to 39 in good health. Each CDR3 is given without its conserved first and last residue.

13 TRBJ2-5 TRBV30 AWSDPGTGEETQY
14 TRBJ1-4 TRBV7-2 ASSPSGTGRNEKLF
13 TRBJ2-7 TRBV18 ASSPGGTLSYEQY
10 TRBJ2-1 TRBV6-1 ASSEPRLPRF
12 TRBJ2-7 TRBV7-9 ARRDLGLYYEQY
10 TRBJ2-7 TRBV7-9 ASSTQGSEQY
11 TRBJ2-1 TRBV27 ASSFSVYNEQF
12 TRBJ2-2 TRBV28 ASTLPTGAGELF
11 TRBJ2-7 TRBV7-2 ASSLDPRGEQY
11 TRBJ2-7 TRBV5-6 ASSLGRIYEQY
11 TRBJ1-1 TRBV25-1 ASRRGIDTEAF
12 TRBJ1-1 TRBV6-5 ASSYDRAMAEAF
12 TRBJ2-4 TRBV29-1 STRDSGDKNIQY
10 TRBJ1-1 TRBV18 ASSGQDERAF
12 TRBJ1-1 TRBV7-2 ASSLTGPNTEAF
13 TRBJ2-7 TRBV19 ASSRAGTGSYEQY
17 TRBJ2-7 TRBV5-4 ASSLTGLAGVVLSYEQY
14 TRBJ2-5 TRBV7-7 ASSLVPPPRAETQY